A selection of T cell receptor beta chains follows, all from one sample in a study of blood T cell repertoires in COVID-19. Profiled with immunoSEQ multiplex PCR; TCRdb holds only in-frame clones, not every one. The sample shows around 150,000 clones, approximately 86% of them seen only once. Sequenced material: peripheral blood. These receptors originate from an older man with acute or convalescent COVID-19. CDR3s include the opening cysteine and the closing phenylalanine or tryptophan. Fields, in order: D gene, clone size, J gene, V gene, CDR3 DNA, CDR3 protein. D genes are given only for firm matches. Some rows have no size entry. The others give once, few or many, or a class for an expanded clone.

D gene: -; clone size: -; J gene: TRBJ2-7; V gene: TRBV15; CDR3 DNA: TGTGCCACCAGCAGAGAGAGGTCTTACGAGCAGTACTTC; CDR3 protein: CATSRERSYEQYF
D gene: -; clone size: -; J gene: TRBJ2-1; V gene: TRBV5-1; CDR3 DNA: TGCGCCAGCAGCTTGAGGGTAGCGGGACAGTCCTACAATGAGCAGTTCTTC; CDR3 protein: CASSLRVAGQSYNEQFF
D gene: TRBD2; clone size: -; J gene: TRBJ2-7; V gene: TRBV11-3; CDR3 DNA: TGTGCCAGCAGCGCAACTAGCGGGAGCTACGAGCAGTACTTC; CDR3 protein: CASSATSGSYEQYF
D gene: -; clone size: few; J gene: TRBJ1-2; V gene: TRBV7-2; CDR3 DNA: TGTGCCAGCAGCTTCGTAAGCGACTATGGCTACACCTTC; CDR3 protein: CASSFVSDYGYTF
D gene: TRBD2; clone size: -; J gene: TRBJ2-7; V gene: TRBV28; CDR3 DNA: TGTGCCAGCAGTTTCCCAGGGAGGGCCCACGAGCAGTACTTC; CDR3 protein: CASSFPGRAHEQYF
D gene: -; clone size: -; J gene: TRBJ2-6; V gene: TRBV28; CDR3 DNA: TGTGCCAGCAGTTTCTACGGGGAATCTGGGGCCAACGTCCTGACTTTC; CDR3 protein: CASSFYGESGANVLTF
D gene: TRBD1; clone size: -; J gene: TRBJ1-2; V gene: TRBV5-6; CDR3 DNA: TGTGCCAGCAGCCCTTGGGACAGGGACAACTATGGCTACACCTTC; CDR3 protein: CASSPWDRDNYGYTF
D gene: -; clone size: -; J gene: TRBJ1-1; V gene: TRBV12-3/TRBV12-4; CDR3 DNA: TGTGCCAGCAGTTTAGTCAGGGAAACTGAAGCTTTCTTT; CDR3 protein: CASSLVRETEAFF
D gene: -; clone size: -; J gene: TRBJ1-2; V gene: TRBV5-1; CDR3 DNA: TGCGCCAGCAGCTTGATCCTTGGGAGCTATGGCTACACCTTC; CDR3 protein: CASSLILGSYGYTF
D gene: -; clone size: -; J gene: TRBJ1-1; V gene: TRBV29-1; CDR3 DNA: TGCAGCGTTGCCCGGGGAGTGAACACTGAAGCTTTCTTT; CDR3 protein: CSVARGVNTEAFF
D gene: -; clone size: -; J gene: TRBJ1-2; V gene: TRBV5-6; CDR3 DNA: TGTGCCAGCAGCGGCGCTACGACAGCGTCTGGCTATGGCTACACCTTC; CDR3 protein: CASSGATTASGYGYTF